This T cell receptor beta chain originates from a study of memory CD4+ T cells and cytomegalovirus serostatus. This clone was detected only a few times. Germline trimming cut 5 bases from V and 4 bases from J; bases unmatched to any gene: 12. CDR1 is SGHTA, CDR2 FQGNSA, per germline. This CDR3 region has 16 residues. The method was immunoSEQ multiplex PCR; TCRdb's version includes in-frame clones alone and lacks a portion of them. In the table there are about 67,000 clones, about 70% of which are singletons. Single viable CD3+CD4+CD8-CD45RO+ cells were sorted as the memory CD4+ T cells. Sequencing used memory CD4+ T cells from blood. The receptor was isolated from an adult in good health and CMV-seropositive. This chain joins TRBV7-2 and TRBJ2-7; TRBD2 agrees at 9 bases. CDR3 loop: CASSAGRLAGRYEQYF. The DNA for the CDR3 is TGTGCCAGCAGCGCAGGTCGGCTAGCGGGACGGTACGAGCAGTACTTC.